This T cell receptor (beta chain) was sequenced during a study of glioma-infiltrating T cells. Notes on the study in general: Above-expected tissue-blood divergence occurred in all gliomas, most in low-grade ones.

After removal of 6 bases from V and 6 bases from J, the junction contained 15 bases not matched to a gene. The CDR3 has 16 amino acids. Germline CDR1 MNHNS, CDR2 SASEGT. Amplification of TCR alpha and beta CDR3 regions from RNA used iRepertoire nested multiplex PCR. One-step reverse transcription and amplification started from about 100-400 ng of tissue mRNA or PBMC total RNA. MiXCR, run by TCRdb on the multiplex PCR reads, gives a single entry per CDR3 protein. The sample lists about 190,000 distinct CDR3 sequences, more than 25% occurring once. This clonotype was counted at least ten times. The target antigen is unknown.

The sequence derives from a human donor with low-grade glioma or glioblastoma, undergoing nonglioma brain surgery, or in good health (not recorded which). This sequence joins TRBV6-1 and TRBJ2-3; 7 bases are a match to TRBD2. The specimen was glioma tissue, nonneoplastic brain tissue, or PBMCs (not recorded which). CDR3 region: CASRDSSGPQRDTQYF. DNA of the CDR3: TGTGCCAGCAGGGATAGTAGCGGGCCTCAGAGGGATACGCAGTATTTT.